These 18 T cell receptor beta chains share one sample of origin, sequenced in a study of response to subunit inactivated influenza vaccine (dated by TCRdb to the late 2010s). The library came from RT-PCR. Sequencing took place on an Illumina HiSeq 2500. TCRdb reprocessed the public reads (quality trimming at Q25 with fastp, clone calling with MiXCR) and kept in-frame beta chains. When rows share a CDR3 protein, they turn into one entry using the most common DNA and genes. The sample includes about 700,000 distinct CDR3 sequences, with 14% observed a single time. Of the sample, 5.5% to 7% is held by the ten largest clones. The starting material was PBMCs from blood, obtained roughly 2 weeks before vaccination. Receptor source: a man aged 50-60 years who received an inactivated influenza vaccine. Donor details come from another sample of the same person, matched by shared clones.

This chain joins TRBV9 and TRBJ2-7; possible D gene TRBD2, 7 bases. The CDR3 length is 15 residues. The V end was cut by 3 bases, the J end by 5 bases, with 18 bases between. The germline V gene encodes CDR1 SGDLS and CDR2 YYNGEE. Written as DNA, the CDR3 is TGTGCCAGCAGCGGAGGGGGAGGGACTTGTGACGAGCAGTACTTC. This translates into CASSGGGGTCDEQYF.

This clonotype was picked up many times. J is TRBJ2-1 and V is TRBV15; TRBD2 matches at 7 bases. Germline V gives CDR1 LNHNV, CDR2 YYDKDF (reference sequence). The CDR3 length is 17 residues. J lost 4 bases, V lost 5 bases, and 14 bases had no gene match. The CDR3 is CATSPSGREYIYNEQFF. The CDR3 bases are TGTGCCACCAGCCCTTCGGGGCGGGAGTACATTTACAATGAGCAGTTCTTC.

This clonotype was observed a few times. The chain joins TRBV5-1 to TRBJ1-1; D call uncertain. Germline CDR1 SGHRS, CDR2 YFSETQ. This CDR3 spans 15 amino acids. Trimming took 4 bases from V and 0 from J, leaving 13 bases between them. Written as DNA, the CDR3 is TGCGCCAGCAGCGCCAGGACGGGGATGAACACTGAAGCTTTCTTT. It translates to CASSARTGMNTEAFF. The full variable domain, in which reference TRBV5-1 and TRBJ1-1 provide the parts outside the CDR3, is KAGVTQTPRYLIKTRGQQVTLSCSPISGHRSVSWYQQTPGQGLQFLFEYFSETQRNKGNFPGRFSGRQFSNSRSEMNVSTLELGDSALYLCASSARTGMNTEAFFGQGTRLTVV.

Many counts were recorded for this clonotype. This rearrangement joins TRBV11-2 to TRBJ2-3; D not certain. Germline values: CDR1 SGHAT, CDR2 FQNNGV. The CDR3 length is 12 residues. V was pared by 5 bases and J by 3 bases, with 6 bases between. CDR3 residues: CASSGVTDTQYF. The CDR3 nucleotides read TGTGCCAGCAGCGGGGTTACAGATACGCAGTATTTT.

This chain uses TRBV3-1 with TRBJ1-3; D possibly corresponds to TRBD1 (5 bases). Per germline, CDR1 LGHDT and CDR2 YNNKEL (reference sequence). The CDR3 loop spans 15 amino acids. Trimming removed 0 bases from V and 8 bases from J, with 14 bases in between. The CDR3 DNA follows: TGTGCCAGCAGCCAAGATCGCAGGGTTTTTGACACCATATATTTT. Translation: CASSQDRRVFDTIYF.

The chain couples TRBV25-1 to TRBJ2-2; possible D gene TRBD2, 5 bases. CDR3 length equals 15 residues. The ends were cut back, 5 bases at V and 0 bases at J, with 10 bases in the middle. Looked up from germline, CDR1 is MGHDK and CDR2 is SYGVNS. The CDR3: CASSRGSANTGELFF. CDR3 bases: TGTGCCAGCAGTCGAGGGAGCGCGAACACCGGGGAGCTGTTTTTT.

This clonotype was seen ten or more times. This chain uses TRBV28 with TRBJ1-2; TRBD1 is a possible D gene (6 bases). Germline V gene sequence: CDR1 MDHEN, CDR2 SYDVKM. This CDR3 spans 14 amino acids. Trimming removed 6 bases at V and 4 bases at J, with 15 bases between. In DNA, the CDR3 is TGTGCCAGCAGCAAAACCGGGACAACCTATGGCTACACCTTC. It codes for CASSKTGTTYGYTF.

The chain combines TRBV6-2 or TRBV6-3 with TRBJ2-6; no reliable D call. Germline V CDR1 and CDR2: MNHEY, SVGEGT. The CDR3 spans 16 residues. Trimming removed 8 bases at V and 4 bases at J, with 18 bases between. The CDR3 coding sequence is TGTGCCAGCGCACGGGCCGGGTCGCTCGGGGCCAACGTCCTGACTTTC. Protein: CASARAGSLGANVLTF.

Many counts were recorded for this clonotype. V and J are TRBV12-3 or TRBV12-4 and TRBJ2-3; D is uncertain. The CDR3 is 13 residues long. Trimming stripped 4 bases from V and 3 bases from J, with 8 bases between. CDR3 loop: CASSSRATDTQYF. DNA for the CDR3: TGTGCCAGCAGTTCAAGGGCTACAGATACGCAGTATTTT.

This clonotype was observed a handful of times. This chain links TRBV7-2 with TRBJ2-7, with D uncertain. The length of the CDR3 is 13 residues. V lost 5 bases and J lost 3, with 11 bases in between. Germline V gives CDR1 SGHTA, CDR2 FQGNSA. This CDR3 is CASSPTAYYEQYF. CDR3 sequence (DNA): TGTGCCAGCAGCCCAACGGCCTACTACGAGCAGTACTTC.

The CDR3 DNA reads as TGCAGTGCTATCTGGGGGAACACAGATACGCAGTATTTT. It yields the protein CSAIWGNTDTQYF. The V and J genes are TRBV29-1 and TRBJ2-3; the D call may be TRBD1 or TRBD2 (5 bases each). CDR3 length: 13 amino acids. Germline lookup yields CDR1 SQVTM and CDR2 ANQGSEA.

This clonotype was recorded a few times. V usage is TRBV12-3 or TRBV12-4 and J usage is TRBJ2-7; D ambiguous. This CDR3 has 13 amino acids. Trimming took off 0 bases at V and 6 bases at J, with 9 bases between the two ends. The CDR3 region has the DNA TGTGCCAGCAGTTTAGCGCTTTCGGCCGAGCAGTACTTC. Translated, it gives CASSLALSAEQYF.

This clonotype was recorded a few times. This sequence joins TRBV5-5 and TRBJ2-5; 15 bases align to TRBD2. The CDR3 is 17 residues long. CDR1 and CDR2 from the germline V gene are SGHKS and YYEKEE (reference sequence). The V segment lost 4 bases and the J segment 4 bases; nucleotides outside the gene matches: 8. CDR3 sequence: CASSPGLAGGMGETQYF. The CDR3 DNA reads TGTGCCAGCAGCCCGGGACTAGCGGGGGGCATGGGAGAGACCCAGTACTTC.

Here the CDR3 DNA reads TGTGCCAGCAGCCCAATCGGGGGCTGGGGCCTGAAGTCACCCCTCCACTTT. Its protein product is CASSPIGGWGLKSPLHF. This rearrangement joins TRBV7-9 to TRBJ1-6, with a possible D match to TRBD1 (6 bases). Germline assignment: CDR1 SEHNR and CDR2 FQNEAQ (reference sequence). Trimming left V 5 bases short and J 10 bases short, with 24 bases between. The CDR3 spans 17 residues. The full variable domain, with the rest looked up from reference TRBV7-9 and TRBJ1-6, is DTGVSQNPRHKITKRGQNVTFRCDPISEHNRLYWYRQTLGQGPEFLTYFQNEAQLEKSRLLSDRFSAERPKGSFSTLEIQRTEQGDSAMYLCASSPIGGWGLKSPLHFGNGTRLTVT.

The CDR3, as DNA: TGCGCCAGCAGCTTGGCACAGGCATCCTATGGCTACACCTTC. Protein sequence: CASSLAQASYGYTF. J is TRBJ1-2 and V is TRBV5-1; D may be TRBD1 (5 bases). V was cut by 0 bases and J by 4 bases, with 10 bases left in between. The CDR3 is made up of 14 amino acids. Germline V gene sequence: CDR1 SGHRS, CDR2 YFSETQ.

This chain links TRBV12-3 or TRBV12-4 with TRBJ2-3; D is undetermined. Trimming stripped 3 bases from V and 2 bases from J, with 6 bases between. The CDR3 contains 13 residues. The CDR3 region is CASSLGITDTQYF. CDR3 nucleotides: TGTGCCAGCAGTTTGGGCATCACAGATACGCAGTATTTT.

As DNA, the CDR3 is TGTGCCATCAGTCCACCATTTAGCACAGATACGCAGTATTTT. Translated, it gives CAISPPFSTDTQYF. This sequence joins TRBV10-3 and TRBJ2-3; no reliable D call. CDR3 length: 14 residues. The V end was cut by 5 bases, the J end by 0 bases, with 9 bases between. CDR1 and CDR2 from the germline V gene are ENHRY and SYGVKD.

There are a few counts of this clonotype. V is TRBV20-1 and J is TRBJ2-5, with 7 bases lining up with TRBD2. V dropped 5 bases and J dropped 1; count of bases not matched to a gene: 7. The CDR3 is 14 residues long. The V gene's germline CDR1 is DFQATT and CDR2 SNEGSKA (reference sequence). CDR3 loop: CSASRWGGQETQYF. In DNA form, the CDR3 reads TGCAGTGCTTCCCGGTGGGGGGGCCAAGAGACCCAGTACTTC.